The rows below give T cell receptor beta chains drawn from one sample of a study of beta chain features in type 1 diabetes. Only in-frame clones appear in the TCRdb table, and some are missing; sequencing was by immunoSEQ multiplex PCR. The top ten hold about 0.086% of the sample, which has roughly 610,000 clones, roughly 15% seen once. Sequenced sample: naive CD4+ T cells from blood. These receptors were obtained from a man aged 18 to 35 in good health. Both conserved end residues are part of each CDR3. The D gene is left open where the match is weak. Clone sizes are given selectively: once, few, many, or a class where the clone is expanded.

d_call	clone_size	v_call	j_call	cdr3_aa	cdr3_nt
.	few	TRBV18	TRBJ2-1	CASSPPRNEQFF	TGTGCCAGCTCACCCCCGAGGAATGAGCAGTTCTTC
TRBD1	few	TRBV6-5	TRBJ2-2	CASRDRTGRTGELFF	TGTGCCAGCAGGGATAGGACAGGGAGGACCGGGGAGCTGTTTTTT
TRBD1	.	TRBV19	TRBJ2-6	CASSTGAGANVLTF	TGTGCCAGTAGCACAGGGGCTGGGGCCAACGTCCTGACTTTC
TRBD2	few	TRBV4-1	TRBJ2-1	CASSQGGGSTNEQFF	TGCGCCAGCAGCCAAGGGGGCGGGAGTACGAATGAGCAGTTCTTC
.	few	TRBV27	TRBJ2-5	CASSLLRGSGETQYF	TGTGCCAGCAGTTTATTGCGAGGGAGCGGAGAGACCCAGTACTTC
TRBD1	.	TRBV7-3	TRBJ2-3	CASRPGTGTSLW	TGTGCCAGCAGGCCCGGGACAGGAACCTCACTTTGG
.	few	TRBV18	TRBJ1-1	CASSQQGRNTEAFF	TGTGCCAGCTCACAACAGGGCCGGAACACTGAAGCTTTCTTT
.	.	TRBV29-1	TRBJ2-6	CSTLRTGANVLTF	TGCAGCACTCTCCGGACAGGGGCCAACGTCCTGACTTTC
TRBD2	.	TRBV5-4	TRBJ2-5	CASSLPIAGGQETQYF	TGTGCCAGCAGCTTGCCCATAGCGGGGGGCCAAGAGACCCAGTACTTC
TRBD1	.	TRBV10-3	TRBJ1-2	CATTGTGGVYGYTF	TGTGCCACCACGGGGACAGGGGGCGTCTATGGCTACACCTTC
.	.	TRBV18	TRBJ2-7	CASSPERGAPSVEQYF	TGTGCCAGCTCACCAGAACGGGGGGCCCCCTCCGTCGAGCAGTACTTC
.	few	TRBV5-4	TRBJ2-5	CASSLDSQETQYF	TGTGCCAGCAGCTTGGACTCACAAGAGACCCAGTACTTC
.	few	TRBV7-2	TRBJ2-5	CASSPTGFRETQYF	TGTGCCAGCAGCCCAACAGGGTTTAGAGAGACCCAGTACTTC
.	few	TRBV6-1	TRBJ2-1	CASGAGDGYNEQFF	TGTGCCAGCGGGGCAGGGGACGGTTACAATGAGCAGTTCTTC
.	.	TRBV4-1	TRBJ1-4	CASSQVATTNEKLFF	TGCGCCAGCAGCCAAGTCGCTACAACTAATGAAAAACTGTTTTTT
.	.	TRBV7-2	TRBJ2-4	CASSPDGYKNIQYF	TGTGCCAGCAGCCCGGACGGTTATAAAAACATTCAGTACTTC
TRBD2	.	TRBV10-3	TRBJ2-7	CAIRASGSPYEQYF	TGTGCCATCAGGGCTAGCGGGAGTCCCTACGAGCAGTACTTC
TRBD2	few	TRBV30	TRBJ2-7	CAWSVLAGGPYEQYF	TGTGCCTGGAGTGTCCTAGCGGGGGGGCCCTACGAGCAGTACTTC
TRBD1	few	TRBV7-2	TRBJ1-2	CASSLAGTGQGHGYTF	TGTGCCAGCAGCTTAGCCGGGACAGGACAGGGTCATGGCTACACCTTC
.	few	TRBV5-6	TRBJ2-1	CASSLLGSAYYNEQFF	TGTGCCAGCAGCTTATTAGGTAGCGCCTACTACAATGAGCAGTTCTTC
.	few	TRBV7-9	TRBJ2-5	CASSLSQDSLLQETQYF	TGTGCCAGCAGCCTATCCCAGGATTCGTTACTCCAAGAGACCCAGTACTTC
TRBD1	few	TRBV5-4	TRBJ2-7	CASSLTGQGSYEQYF	TGTGCCAGCAGCTTAACGGGACAGGGGAGCTACGAGCAGTACTTC
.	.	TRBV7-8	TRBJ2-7	CASSLGGGEQYF	TGTGCCAGCAGCTTGGGGGGTGGCGAGCAGTACTTC
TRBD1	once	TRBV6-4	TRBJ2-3	CASSAQGGRGPDTQYF	TGTGCCAGCAGTGCACAGGGGGGTCGGGGACCAGATACGCAGTATTTT
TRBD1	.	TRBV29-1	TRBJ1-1	CSVRQGAGTEAFF	TGCAGCGTCAGACAGGGGGCTGGGACTGAAGCTTTCTTT
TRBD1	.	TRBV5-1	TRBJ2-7	CASSRSPGQGAQEQYF	TGCGCCAGCAGTCGATCCCCGGGACAGGGGGCTCAGGAGCAGTACTTC
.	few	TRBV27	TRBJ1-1	CASSLRLGNTEAFF	TGTGCCAGCAGTTTAAGATTGGGAAACACTGAAGCTTTCTTT
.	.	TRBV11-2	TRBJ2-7	CASSLLVPPGDEQYF	TGTGCCAGCAGCTTATTAGTTCCCCCAGGGGACGAGCAGTACTTC
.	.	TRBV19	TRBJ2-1	CASSIGASSYNEQFF	TGTGCCAGTAGTATAGGGGCGTCGTCCTACAATGAGCAGTTCTTC
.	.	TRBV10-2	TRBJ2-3	CATSSKGERDTDTQYF	TGCGCCACTTCCAGCAAGGGGGAGAGGGACACAGATACGCAGTATTTT
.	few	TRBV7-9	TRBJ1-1	CASRLEGVPTEAFF	TGTGCCAGCAGGCTTGAAGGGGTGCCCACTGAAGCTTTCTTT
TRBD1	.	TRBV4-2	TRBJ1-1	CASSPDRGRGTEAFF	TGTGCCAGCAGCCCTGACAGGGGGCGCGGCACTGAAGCTTTCTTT
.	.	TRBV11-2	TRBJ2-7	CASSNRGWAYEQYF	TGTGCCAGCAGTAACCGAGGGTGGGCCTACGAGCAGTACTTC
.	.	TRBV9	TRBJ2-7	CASSVAGRGYEQYF	TGTGCCAGCAGCGTAGCGGGTAGGGGGTACGAGCAGTACTTC
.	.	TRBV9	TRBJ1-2	CASSPRNLQGRDGYTF	TGTGCCAGCAGCCCGAGGAACCTACAGGGTAGAGATGGCTACACCTTC
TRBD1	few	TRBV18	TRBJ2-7	CASSPGTGPFYEQYF	TGTGCCAGCTCACCTGGGACAGGGCCATTCTACGAGCAGTACTTC
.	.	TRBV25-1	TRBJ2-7	CASSEYRGFLSYEQYF	TGTGCCAGCAGTGAATATCGGGGGTTCCTCTCCTACGAGCAGTACTTC
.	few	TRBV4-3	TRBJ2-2	CASSQDSGPTGELFF	TGCGCCAGCAGCCAAGATTCGGGCCCGACCGGGGAGCTGTTTTTT
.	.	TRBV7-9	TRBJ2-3	CASNPPRASTDTQYF	TGTGCCAGCAACCCTCCTAGGGCTAGCACAGATACGCAGTATTTT
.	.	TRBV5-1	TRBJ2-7	CASSLGGSGSYEQYF	TGCGCCAGCAGCTTGGGCGGCAGCGGCTCCTACGAGCAGTACTTC
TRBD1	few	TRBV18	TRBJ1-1	CASSPGQGRTEAFF	TGTGCCAGCTCACCGGGACAGGGACGGACTGAAGCTTTCTTT
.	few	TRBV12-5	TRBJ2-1	CASGLVMGKSSYNEQFF	TGTGCTAGTGGTTTGGTAATGGGGAAGAGCTCCTACAATGAGCAGTTCTTC
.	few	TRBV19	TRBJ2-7	CASSVNHEQYF	TGTGCCAGTAGCGTCAACCACGAGCAGTACTTC
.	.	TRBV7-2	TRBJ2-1	CASSPSGAQGSYNEQFF	TGTGCCAGCAGCCCAAGCGGAGCACAGGGTTCCTACAATGAGCAGTTCTTC
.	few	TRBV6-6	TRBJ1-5	CASSYGRDQPQHF	TGTGCCAGCAGTTACGGCAGGGATCAGCCCCAGCATTTT
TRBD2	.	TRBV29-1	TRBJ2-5	CSVESVGRGLAETQYF	TGCAGCGTTGAATCAGTCGGGAGGGGACTGGCCGAGACCCAGTACTTC
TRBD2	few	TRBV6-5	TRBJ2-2	CASSYGASGRTGELFF	TGTGCCAGCAGTTACGGGGCTAGCGGGAGGACCGGGGAGCTGTTTTTT
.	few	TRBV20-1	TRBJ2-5	CSAVGLETQYF	TGCAGTGCTGTTGGCTTGGAGACCCAGTACTTC
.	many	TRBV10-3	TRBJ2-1	CAIGTSSYNEQFF	TGTGCCATCGGTACGAGCTCCTACAATGAGCAGTTCTTC
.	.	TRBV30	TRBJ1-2	CAWSYIGGNGYTF	TGTGCCTGGAGTTATATCGGGGGAAATGGCTACACCTTC